This T cell receptor beta chain is from a study of cytomegalovirus exposure and HLA in healthy donors. A multiplex PCR was run with 60 Vbeta primers and 13 Jbeta primers. Generated by immunoSEQ multiplex PCR, the TCRdb table keeps only in-frame clones and is missing some. The sample lists about 150,000 clones, about 72% occurring once. The CDR3 is 15 amino acids. V shed 5 bases, J shed 5 bases, and the junction held 10 bases outside the gene matches. CDR1 is SNHLY and CDR2 is FYNNEI in the germline V gene. This clone was detected only a few times. This TCR derives from a man aged 40-49 years in good health and CMV-seronegative. The chain uses TRBV2 and TRBJ2-3; 7 bases fit TRBD2. Sequences were obtained from PBMCs. The CDR3 DNA reads as TGTGCCAGCAGTAAATTGGGCGGGGAGGGAGATACGCAGTATTTT. Encoded protein: CASSKLGGEGDTQYF.